This TCR beta chain stems from a study of radiotherapy plus CTLA-4 blockade in lung cancer. The wider study: Objective responses were documented in over 15% of patients, with disease control in roughly 31%. Findings of the study overall: There was expansion of tumor-derived TCR clones in blood after radiotherapy plus ipilimumab. Reports state that early shifts in blood T cell clones, with interferon-beta, best predicted response.

In chemo-refractory metastatic non-small-cell lung cancer, patients got ipilimumab CTLA-4 blockade together with focal radiation. This clone was seen just once. Its antigen is as yet unknown. Germline loops: CDR1 MRHNA, CDR2 SNTAGT. V lost 2 bases and J lost 0, with 12 bases in between. The CDR3 length is 16 residues. Sequencing used immunoSEQ multiplex PCR; TCRdb keeps in-frame clones, though not all of them. The sample yields approximately 90,000 clones, about 80% seen once. The sequencing used peripheral blood, collected from a patient treated with radiotherapy plus ipilimumab. The chain carries TRBV6-4 and TRBJ2-3, with D possibly TRBD2 on 6 matching bases. The sequence derives from a human donor with non-small cell lung cancer who had stable disease on radiotherapy plus ipilimumab. The CDR3 coding sequence is TGTGCCAGCAGTGACGGGGCAGGGACTAGCACAGATACGCAGTATTTT. Translation gives CASSDGAGTSTDTQYF.